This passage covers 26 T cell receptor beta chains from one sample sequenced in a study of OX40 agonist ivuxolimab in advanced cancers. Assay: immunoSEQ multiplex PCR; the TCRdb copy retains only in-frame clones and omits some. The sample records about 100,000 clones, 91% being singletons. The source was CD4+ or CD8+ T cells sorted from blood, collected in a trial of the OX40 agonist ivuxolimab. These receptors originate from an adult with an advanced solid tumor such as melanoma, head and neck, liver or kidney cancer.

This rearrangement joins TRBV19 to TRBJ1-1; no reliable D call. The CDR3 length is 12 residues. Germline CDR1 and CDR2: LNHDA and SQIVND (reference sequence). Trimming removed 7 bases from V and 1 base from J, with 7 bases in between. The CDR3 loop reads CASTARNTEAFF. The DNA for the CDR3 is TGTGCCAGTACCGCACGGAACACTGAAGCTTTCTTT.

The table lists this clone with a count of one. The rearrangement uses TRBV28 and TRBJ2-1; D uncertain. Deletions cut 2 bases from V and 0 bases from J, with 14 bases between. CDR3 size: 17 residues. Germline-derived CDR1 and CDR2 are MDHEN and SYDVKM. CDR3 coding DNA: TGTGCCAGCAGTTTAGGACCCACCAGCGACTCCTACAATGAGCAGTTCTTC. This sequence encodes CASSLGPTSDSYNEQFF.

This CDR3 reads CASSVEGANIQYF. The CDR3 DNA reads TGTGCCAGCAGCGTAGAGGGAGCAAACATTCAGTACTTC. This chain joins TRBV9 and TRBJ2-4; D might be TRBD2 (5 bases). From germline, CDR1 is SGDLS and CDR2 YYNGEE. CDR3 length equals 13 residues. V shed 0 bases and J shed 6 bases, with 7 bases lying between them. The full variable domain, completed using reference TRBV9 and TRBJ2-4, is DSGVTQTPKHLITATGQRVTLRCSPRSGDLSVYWYQQSLDQGLQFLIQYYNGEERAKGNILERFSAQQFPDLHSELNLSSLELGDSALYFCASSVEGANIQYFGAGTRLSVL.

CDR3 protein: CASTASPGGAGGNTIYF. For the CDR3, the DNA is TGTGCCAGCACCGCCTCCCCCGGGGGCGCGGGAGGAAACACCATATATTTT. The genes are TRBV28 and TRBJ1-3; D perhaps matches TRBD1 (6 bases). Germline lookup yields CDR1 MDHEN and CDR2 SYDVKM. This CDR3 region has 17 residues. V was shortened by 7 bases and J by 4 bases, with 23 bases between the two germline ends.

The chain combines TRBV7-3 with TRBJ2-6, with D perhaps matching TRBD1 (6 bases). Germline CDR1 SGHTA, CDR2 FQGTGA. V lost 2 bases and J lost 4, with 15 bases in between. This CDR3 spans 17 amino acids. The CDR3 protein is CASSLRTPGVGANVLTF. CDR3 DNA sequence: TGTGCCAGCAGCTTACGTACCCCAGGGGTGGGGGCCAACGTCCTGACTTTC.

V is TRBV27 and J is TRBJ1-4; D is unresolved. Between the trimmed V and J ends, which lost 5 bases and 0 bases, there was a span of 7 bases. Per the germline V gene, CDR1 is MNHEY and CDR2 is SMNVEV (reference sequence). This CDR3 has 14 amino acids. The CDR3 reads CASSRRSTNEKLFF. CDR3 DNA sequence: TGTGCCAGCAGTCGGAGATCAACTAATGAAAAACTGTTTTTT.

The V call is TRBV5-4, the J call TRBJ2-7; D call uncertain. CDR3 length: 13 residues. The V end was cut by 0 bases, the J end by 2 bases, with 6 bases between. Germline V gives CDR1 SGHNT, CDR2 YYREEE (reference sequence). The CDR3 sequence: CASSLGAPYEQYF. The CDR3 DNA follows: TGTGCCAGCAGCTTGGGGGCCCCCTACGAGCAGTACTTC.

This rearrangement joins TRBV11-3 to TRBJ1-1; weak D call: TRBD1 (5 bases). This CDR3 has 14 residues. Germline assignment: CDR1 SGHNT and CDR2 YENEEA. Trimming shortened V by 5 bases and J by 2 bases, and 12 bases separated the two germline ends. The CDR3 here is CASSQAGTNTEAFF. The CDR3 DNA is TGTGCCAGCAGCCAGGCCGGGACCAACACTGAAGCTTTCTTT.

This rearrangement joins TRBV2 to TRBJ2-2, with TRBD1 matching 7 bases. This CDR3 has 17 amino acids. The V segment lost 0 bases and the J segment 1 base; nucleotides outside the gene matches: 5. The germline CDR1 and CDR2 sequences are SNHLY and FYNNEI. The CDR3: CASSEAWGQLNTGELFF. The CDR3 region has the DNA TGTGCCAGCAGTGAAGCGTGGGGACAGTTGAACACCGGGGAGCTGTTTTTT. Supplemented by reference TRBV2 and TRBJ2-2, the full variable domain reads EPEVTQTPSHQVTQMGQEVILRCVPISNHLYFYWYRQILGQKVEFLVSFYNNEISEKSEIFDDQFSVERPDGSNFTLKIRSTKLEDSAMYFCASSEAWGQLNTGELFFGEGSRLTVL.

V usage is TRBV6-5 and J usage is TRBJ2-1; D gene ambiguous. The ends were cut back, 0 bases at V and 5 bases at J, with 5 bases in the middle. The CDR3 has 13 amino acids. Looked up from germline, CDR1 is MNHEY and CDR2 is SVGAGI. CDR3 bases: TGTGCCAGCAGTTACTCGAGTAACAATGAGCAGTTCTTC. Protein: CASSYSSNNEQFF.

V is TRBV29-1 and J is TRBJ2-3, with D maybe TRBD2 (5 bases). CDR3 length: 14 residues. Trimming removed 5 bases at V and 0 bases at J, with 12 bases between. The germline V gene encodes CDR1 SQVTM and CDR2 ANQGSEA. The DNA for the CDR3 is TGCAGCGTTCTTCGGACTTCTAGCACAGATACGCAGTATTTT. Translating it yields CSVLRTSSTDTQYF.

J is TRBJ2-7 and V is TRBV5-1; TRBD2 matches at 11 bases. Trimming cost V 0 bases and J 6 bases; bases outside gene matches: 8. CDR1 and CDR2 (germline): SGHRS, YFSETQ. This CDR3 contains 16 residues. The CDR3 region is CASSLGNSGREAEQYF. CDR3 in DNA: TGCGCCAGCAGCTTGGGCAATAGCGGGAGGGAGGCCGAGCAGTACTTC.

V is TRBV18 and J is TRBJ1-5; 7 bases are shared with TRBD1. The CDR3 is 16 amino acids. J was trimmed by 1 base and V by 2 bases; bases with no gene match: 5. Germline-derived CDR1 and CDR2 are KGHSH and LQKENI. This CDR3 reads CASSPADRVSNQPQHF. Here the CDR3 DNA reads TGTGCCAGCTCACCAGCCGACAGGGTCAGCAATCAGCCCCAGCATTTT.

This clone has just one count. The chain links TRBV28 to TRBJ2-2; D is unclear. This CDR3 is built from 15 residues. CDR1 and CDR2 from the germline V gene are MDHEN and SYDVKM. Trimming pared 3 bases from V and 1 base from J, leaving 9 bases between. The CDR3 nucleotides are TGTGCCAGCAGTTTTTTGTCGGGGAACACCGGGGAGCTGTTTTTT. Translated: CASSFLSGNTGELFF.

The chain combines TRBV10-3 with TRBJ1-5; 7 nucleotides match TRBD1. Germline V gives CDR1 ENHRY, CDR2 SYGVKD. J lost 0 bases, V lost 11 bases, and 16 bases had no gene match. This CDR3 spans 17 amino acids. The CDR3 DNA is TGTGCCGCAAGGGGAACTACAGGGGCGGGTAGCAATCAGCCCCAGCATTTT. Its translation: CAARGTTGAGSNQPQHF.

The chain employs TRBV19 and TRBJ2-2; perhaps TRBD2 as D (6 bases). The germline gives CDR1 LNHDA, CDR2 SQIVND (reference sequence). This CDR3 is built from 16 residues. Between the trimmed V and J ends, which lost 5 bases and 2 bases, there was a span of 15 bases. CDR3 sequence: CASSLTRDSNTGELFF. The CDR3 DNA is TGTGCCAGTAGTCTAACCCGGGACTCCAACACCGGGGAGCTGTTTTTT.

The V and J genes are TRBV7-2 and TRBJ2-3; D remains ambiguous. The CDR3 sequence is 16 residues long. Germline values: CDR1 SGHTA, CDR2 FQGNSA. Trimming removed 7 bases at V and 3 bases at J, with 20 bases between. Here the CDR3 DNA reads TGTGCCAGCATCCTTGGCATCAACCGGAGAACAGATACGCAGTATTTT. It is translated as CASILGINRRTDTQYF.

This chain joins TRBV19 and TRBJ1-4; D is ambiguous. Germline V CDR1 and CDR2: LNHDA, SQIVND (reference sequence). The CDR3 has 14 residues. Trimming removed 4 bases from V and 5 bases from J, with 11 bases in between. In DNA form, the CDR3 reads TGTGCCAGTAGTACATGGACGGAAAATGAAAAACTGTTTTTT. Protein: CASSTWTENEKLFF.

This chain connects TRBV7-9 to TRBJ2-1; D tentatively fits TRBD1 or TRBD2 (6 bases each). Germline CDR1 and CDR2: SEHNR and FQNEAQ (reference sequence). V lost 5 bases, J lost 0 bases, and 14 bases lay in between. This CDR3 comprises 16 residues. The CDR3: CASSERGGSSYNEQFF. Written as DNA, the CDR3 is TGTGCCAGCAGCGAACGAGGGGGGAGCTCCTACAATGAGCAGTTCTTC. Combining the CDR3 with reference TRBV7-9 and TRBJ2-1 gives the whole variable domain DTGVSQNPRHKITKRGQNVTFRCDPISEHNRLYWYRQTLGQGPEFLTYFQNEAQLEKSRLLSDRFSAERPKGSFSTLEIQRTEQGDSAMYLCASSERGGSSYNEQFFGPGTRLTVL.

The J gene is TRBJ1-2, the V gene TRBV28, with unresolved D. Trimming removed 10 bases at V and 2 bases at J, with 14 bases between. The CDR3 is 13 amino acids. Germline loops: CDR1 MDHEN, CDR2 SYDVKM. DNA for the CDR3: TGTGCCACTGTTTCATCCAGCAACTATGGCTACACCTTC. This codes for CATVSSSNYGYTF.

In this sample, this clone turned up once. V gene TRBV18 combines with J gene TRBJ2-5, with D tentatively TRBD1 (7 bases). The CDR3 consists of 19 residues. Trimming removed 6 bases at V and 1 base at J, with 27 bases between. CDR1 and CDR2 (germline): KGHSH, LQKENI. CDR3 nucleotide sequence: TGTGCCAGCTCGATCGCGGCGGGACAGTCTCTTGGGGGCCAAGAGACCCAGTACTTC. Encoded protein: CASSIAAGQSLGGQETQYF.

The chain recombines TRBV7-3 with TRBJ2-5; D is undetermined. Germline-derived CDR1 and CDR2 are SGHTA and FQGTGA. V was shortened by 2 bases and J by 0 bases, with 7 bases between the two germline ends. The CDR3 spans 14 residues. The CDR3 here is CASSLLGYQETQYF. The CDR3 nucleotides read TGTGCCAGCAGCTTATTGGGGTACCAAGAGACCCAGTACTTC.

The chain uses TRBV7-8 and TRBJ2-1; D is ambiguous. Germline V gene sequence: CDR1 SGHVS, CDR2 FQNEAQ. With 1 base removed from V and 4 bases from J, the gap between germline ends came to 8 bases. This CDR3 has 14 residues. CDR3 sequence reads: CASSLDWKYNEQFF. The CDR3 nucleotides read TGTGCCAGCAGCTTAGACTGGAAGTACAATGAGCAGTTCTTC.

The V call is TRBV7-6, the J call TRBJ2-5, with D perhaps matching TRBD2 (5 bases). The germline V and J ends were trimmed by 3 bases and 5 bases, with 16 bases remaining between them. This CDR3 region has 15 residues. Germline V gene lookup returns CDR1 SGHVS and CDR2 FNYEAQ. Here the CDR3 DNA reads TGTGCCAGCAGCTTTTATGCGGGCCCCTGGGAGACCCAGTACTTC. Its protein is CASSFYAGPWETQYF.

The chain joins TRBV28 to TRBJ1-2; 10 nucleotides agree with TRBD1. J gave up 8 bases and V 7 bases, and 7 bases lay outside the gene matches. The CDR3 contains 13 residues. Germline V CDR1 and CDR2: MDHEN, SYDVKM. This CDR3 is CASTLGQGRGYTF. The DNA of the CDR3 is TGTGCCAGCACCCTGGGACAGGGGCGAGGCTACACCTTC.

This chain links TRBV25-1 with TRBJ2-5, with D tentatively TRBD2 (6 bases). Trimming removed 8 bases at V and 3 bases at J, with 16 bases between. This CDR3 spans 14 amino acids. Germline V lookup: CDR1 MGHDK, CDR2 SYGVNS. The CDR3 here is CASVPGGSEETQYF. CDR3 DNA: TGTGCCAGCGTCCCCGGGGGTAGCGAAGAGACCCAGTACTTC.